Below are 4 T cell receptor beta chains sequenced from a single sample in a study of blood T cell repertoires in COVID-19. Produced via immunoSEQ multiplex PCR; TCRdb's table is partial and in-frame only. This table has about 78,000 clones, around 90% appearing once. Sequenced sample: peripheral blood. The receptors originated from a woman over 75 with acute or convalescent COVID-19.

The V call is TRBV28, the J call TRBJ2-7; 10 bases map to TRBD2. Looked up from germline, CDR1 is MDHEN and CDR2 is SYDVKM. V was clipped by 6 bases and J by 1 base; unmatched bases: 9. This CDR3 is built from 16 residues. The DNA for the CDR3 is TGTGCCAGCAGATCTTCCTTAGCGGGAGGATCCTACGAGCAGTACTTC. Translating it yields CASRSSLAGGSYEQYF.

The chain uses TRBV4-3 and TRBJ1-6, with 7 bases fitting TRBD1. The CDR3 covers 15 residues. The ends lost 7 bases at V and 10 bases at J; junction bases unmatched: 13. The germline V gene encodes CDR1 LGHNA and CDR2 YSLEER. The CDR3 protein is CASKEAEGAKSPLHF. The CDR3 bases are TGCGCCAGCAAGGAGGCCGAGGGGGCGAAATCACCCCTCCACTTT.

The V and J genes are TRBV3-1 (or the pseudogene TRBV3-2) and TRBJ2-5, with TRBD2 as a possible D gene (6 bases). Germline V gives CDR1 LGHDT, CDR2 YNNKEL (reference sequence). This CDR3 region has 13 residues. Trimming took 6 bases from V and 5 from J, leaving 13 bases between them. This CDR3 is CASRKLGGETQYF. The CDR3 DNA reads TGTGCCAGCAGGAAGTTGGGAGGTGAGACCCAGTACTTC.

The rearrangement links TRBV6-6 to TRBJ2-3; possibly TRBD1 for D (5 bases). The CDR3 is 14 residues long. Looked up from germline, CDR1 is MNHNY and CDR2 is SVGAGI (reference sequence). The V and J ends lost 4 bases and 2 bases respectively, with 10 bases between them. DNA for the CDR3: TGTGCCAGCAGTTTCGGACAAATCACAGATACGCAGTATTTT. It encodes CASSFGQITDTQYF.